Listed below are T cell receptor beta chains from one sample, sequenced in a study of blood T cell repertoires in COVID-19. Only in-frame clones appear in the TCRdb table, and some are missing; sequencing was by immunoSEQ multiplex PCR. Of approximately 51,000 clones listed, about 85% were seen once; the top ten hold under 6%. Specimen: peripheral blood. The source is a man aged 35-49 years with active COVID-19. The CDR3 runs from the conserved cysteine through the conserved F or W. D genes are given only for firm matches. Some rows mark clone size as missing; the rest say once, few, many or name a class of expanded clone.

J gene | D gene | V gene | clone size | CDR3 protein | CDR3 DNA
TRBJ1-4 | NA | TRBV9 | NA | CASSPVGAAQPGKLFF | TGTGCCAGCAGCCCCGTAGGGGCGGCGCAACCGGGAAAACTGTTTTTT
TRBJ2-1 | TRBD2 | TRBV7-9 | NA | CASSPASGRDNEQFF | TGTGCCAGCAGCCCCGCTAGCGGGAGAGACAATGAGCAGTTCTTC
TRBJ2-5 | TRBD1 | TRBV29-1 | NA | CSVGRTGKETQYF | TGCAGCGTTGGAAGGACAGGGAAAGAGACCCAGTACTTC
TRBJ1-5 | TRBD1 | TRBV6-1 | NA | CASSEDRGPQHF | TGTGCCAGCAGTGAAGACAGGGGACCCCAGCATTTT
TRBJ1-2 | NA | TRBV5-1 | NA | CASSLEGGFGYTF | TGCGCCAGCAGCTTGGAAGGAGGGTTTGGCTACACCTTC
TRBJ2-7 | NA | TRBV19 | once | CASTRTGSSYEQYF | TGTGCCAGTACCCGGACGGGGAGCTCCTACGAGCAGTACTTC
TRBJ1-1 | NA | TRBV5-4 | NA | CASSHPEENTEAFF | TGTGCCAGCAGCCATCCCGAGGAGAACACTGAAGCTTTCTTT
TRBJ2-2 | NA | TRBV2 | NA | CASRILMMGTGELFF | TGTGCCAGCAGGATACTAATGATGGGTACCGGGGAGCTGTTTTTT
TRBJ1-2 | TRBD1 | TRBV7-9 | NA | CASSLSGQVPFDGYTF | TGTGCCAGCAGCTTATCGGGACAGGTCCCGTTTGATGGCTACACCTTC
TRBJ1-6 | TRBD1 | TRBV27 | NA | CASSMGQESSPLHF | TGTGCCAGCAGCATGGGACAGGAATCCTCACCCCTCCACTTT
TRBJ2-1 | TRBD2 | TRBV10-3 | NA | CAITSLWLAGGKEHNEQFF | TGTGCCATCACTTCCCTGTGGCTAGCGGGAGGTAAGGAACACAATGAGCAGTTCTTC
TRBJ1-2 | NA | TRBV7-6 | NA | CASSLGAGNYGYTF | TGTGCCAGCAGCTTAGGAGCAGGGAACTATGGCTACACCTTC
TRBJ2-6 | TRBD1 | TRBV9 | NA | CASSEDRAEPPSSGANVLTF | TGTGCCAGCAGCGAGGACAGGGCTGAACCACCGAGCTCTGGGGCCAACGTCCTGACTTTC
TRBJ2-3 | TRBD2 | TRBV27 | NA | CASSLIGGIAGADTQYF | TGTGCCAGCAGTTTAATCGGCGGGATAGCGGGAGCAGATACGCAGTATTTT
TRBJ1-2 | TRBD1 | TRBV2 | NA | CASAWGQRYGYTF | TGTGCCAGCGCCTGGGGACAGCGATATGGCTACACCTTC
TRBJ1-1 | NA | TRBV18 | NA | CASSPLRDILIEAFF | TGTGCCAGCTCACCCCTCCGGGACATTCTTATCGAGGCTTTCTTT
TRBJ1-1 | NA | TRBV18 | NA | CASSPAGDTEAFF | TGTGCCAGCTCACCAGCGGGCGACACTGAAGCTTTCTTT
TRBJ2-3 | NA | TRBV6-2/TRBV6-3 | NA | CASSYRVEPPEDTQYF | TGTGCCAGCAGTTACCGGGTCGAACCTCCTGAAGATACGCAGTATTTT
TRBJ2-7 | TRBD2 | TRBV7-9 | NA | CASSFSSAGVGEQYF | TGTGCCAGCAGTTTTTCATCGGCGGGAGTCGGCGAGCAGTACTTC
TRBJ2-3 | TRBD2 | TRBV5-6 | NA | CASSLVREGEDTQYF | TGTGCCAGCAGCTTGGTACGGGAGGGCGAAGATACGCAGTATTTT
TRBJ2-1 | NA | TRBV6-6 | NA | CASSKQLYNEQFF | TGTGCCAGCAGTAAACAGTTGTACAATGAGCAGTTCTTC
TRBJ1-1 | TRBD1 | TRBV10-3 | NA | CAISERGTVTEAFF | TGTGCCATCAGTGAGAGGGGGACAGTCACTGAAGCTTTCTTT
TRBJ1-3 | NA | TRBV10-3 | NA | CAISGTGDTIYF | TGTGCCATCAGTGGGACGGGGGACACCATATATTTT
TRBJ1-1 | NA | TRBV27 | NA | CASSFPGQTEAFF | TGTGCCAGCAGTTTTCCCGGACAGACTGAAGCTTTCTTT
TRBJ1-4 | NA | TRBV7-9 | NA | CASSPYRATNEKLFF | TGTGCCAGCAGCCCATACAGAGCAACTAATGAAAAACTGTTTTTT
TRBJ2-7 | TRBD1 | TRBV27 | NA | CASRRTFRDRDSYEQYF | TGTGCCAGCAGACGAACTTTCCGGGACAGGGACTCCTACGAGCAGTACTTC
TRBJ2-5 | NA | TRBV24-1 | NA | CATSELSGNQETQYF | TGTGCCACCAGTGAGTTATCAGGGAACCAAGAGACCCAGTACTTC
TRBJ2-1 | TRBD2 | TRBV5-1 | once | CASSLVSGRAYFNEQFF | TGCGCCAGCAGCTTGGTCAGCGGGAGGGCCTACTTCAATGAGCAGTTCTTC